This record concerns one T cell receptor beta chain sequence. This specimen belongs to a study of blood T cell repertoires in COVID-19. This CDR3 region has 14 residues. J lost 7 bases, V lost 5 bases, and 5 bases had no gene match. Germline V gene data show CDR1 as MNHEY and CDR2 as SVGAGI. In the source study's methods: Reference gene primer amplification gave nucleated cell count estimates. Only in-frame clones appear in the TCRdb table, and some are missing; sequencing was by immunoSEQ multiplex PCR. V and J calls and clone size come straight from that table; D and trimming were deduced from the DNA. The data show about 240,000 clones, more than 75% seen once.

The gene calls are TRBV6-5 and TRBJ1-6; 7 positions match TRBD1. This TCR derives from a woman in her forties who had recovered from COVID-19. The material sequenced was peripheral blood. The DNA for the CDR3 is TGTGCCAGCAGTCGAGGGGGCGTAAATTCACCCCTCCACTTT. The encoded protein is CASSRGGVNSPLHF.